The 23 T cell receptor beta chains reported below all come from one sample, sequenced in a study of monozygotic twins with cystic fibrosis. TCRdb keeps only in-frame clones here, not all; method: immunoSEQ multiplex PCR. Of around 29,000 clones listed, about 85% are singletons. The sequenced sample consisted of blood. Receptors originate from a girl aged 2-10 years with cystic fibrosis.

This clone occurred a few times. The chain's CDR3 is CASSFGGYGYTF. For the CDR3, the DNA is TGTGCCAGCAGTTTTGGGGGCTATGGCTACACCTTC. V and J are TRBV28 and TRBJ1-2; a possible D gene is TRBD1 (5 bases). Germline V gives CDR1 MDHEN, CDR2 SYDVKM. The V end was cut by 3 bases, the J end by 4 bases, with 6 bases between. CDR3 length: 12 amino acids.

V is TRBV19 and J is TRBJ1-5; the D gene is possibly TRBD1 (5 bases). The V and J ends lost 5 bases and 6 bases respectively, with 17 bases between them. CDR3 size: 15 residues. Germline CDR1 is LNHDA and CDR2 is SQIVND (reference sequence). The CDR3 is CASSPPSGSPQPQHF. DNA of the CDR3: TGTGCCAGTAGTCCTCCATCAGGGTCGCCTCAGCCCCAGCATTTT.

This chain connects TRBV5-4 to TRBJ2-7; the D is unclear. CDR1 SGHNT and CDR2 YYREEE come from the germline V gene (reference sequence). CDR3 length: 14 residues. The V and J ends lost 5 bases and 2 bases respectively, with 14 bases between them. CDR3 protein: CASSPNMSPYEQYF. CDR3 nucleotide sequence: TGTGCCAGCAGTCCTAATATGAGCCCCTACGAGCAGTACTTC.

This clone has just one count. V and J are TRBV30 and TRBJ1-3; D gene ambiguous. V shed 0 bases and J shed 1 base, with 7 bases lying between them. The CDR3 length is 14 residues. CDR1 GTSNPN and CDR2 SVGIG come from the germline V gene (reference sequence). CDR3 residues: CAWSVGGSGNTIYF. The CDR3 DNA reads TGTGCCTGGAGTGTAGGCGGGTCTGGAAACACCATATATTTT.

The sample holds one count of this clone. The chain uses TRBV30 and TRBJ2-5; TRBD1 matches at 10 bases. Trimming cost V 3 bases and J 5 bases; bases outside gene matches: 6. The CDR3 is 14 amino acids. CDR1 is GTSNPN and CDR2 is SVGIG in the germline V gene (reference sequence). The CDR3: CAWRQTGGVETQYF. CDR3 bases: TGTGCCTGGAGGCAGACAGGGGGCGTGGAGACCCAGTACTTC.

The chain links TRBV27 to TRBJ1-3; D remains unclear. The V gene's germline CDR1 is MNHEY and CDR2 SMNVEV (reference sequence). This CDR3 region has 12 residues. Trimming removed 10 bases from V and 4 bases from J, with 11 bases in between. CDR3 sequence reads: CATVRPGNTIYF. In nucleotides, the CDR3 is TGTGCCACGGTTCGTCCCGGAAACACCATATATTTT.

The chain is built from TRBV27 and TRBJ1-5; D call uncertain. Germline CDR1 is MNHEY and CDR2 is SMNVEV (reference sequence). The CDR3 runs 14 residues. V lost 2 bases and J 6 bases, leaving 11 bases between the germline ends. The CDR3 DNA sequence: TGTGCCAGCAGTTTAGGACGGGAGGGTCAGCCCCAGCATTTT. Translation: CASSLGREGQPQHF.

This clone was counted once. The DNA for the CDR3 is TGTGCTAGTGGCCCCAGGCTTTTCTATGGCTACACCTTC. Protein: CASGPRLFYGYTF. The chain joins TRBV12-5 to TRBJ1-2, with unresolved D. The CDR3 contains 13 residues. The V end lost 6 bases, the J end lost 4 bases, and 12 bases lay between the germline ends. The germline V gene encodes CDR1 LGHNT and CDR2 FRNRAP.

The V gene is TRBV9, the J gene TRBJ2-7; 11 nucleotides agree with TRBD1. Germline lookup yields CDR1 SGDLS and CDR2 YYNGEE. CDR3 length: 14 amino acids. Trimming removed 3 bases from V and 6 bases from J; junction bases left unmatched: 5. In DNA, the CDR3 is TGTGCCAGCAGCGGAGGACAGGGGGCATCCGAGCAGTACTTC. It codes for CASSGGQGASEQYF.

CDR3 DNA: TGTGCCTGGAGCCCCGGACTACACTACGAGCAGTACTTC. Its protein product is CAWSPGLHYEQYF. The chain is built from TRBV30 and TRBJ2-7; weak D call: TRBD2 (6 bases). Trimming removed 3 bases at V and 3 bases at J, with 12 bases between. CDR1 is GTSNPN and CDR2 is SVGIG in the germline V gene (reference sequence). The CDR3 extends over 13 amino acids.

This rearrangement joins TRBV5-1 to TRBJ2-7; 12 nucleotides align to TRBD2. After removal of 4 bases from V and 6 bases from J, the junction contained 8 bases not matched to a gene. The length of the CDR3 is 15 residues. In germline, CDR1 is SGHRS, CDR2 YFSETQ. The CDR3 protein is CASSNRTSGTPEQYF. DNA of the CDR3: TGCGCCAGCAGCAACCGGACTAGCGGGACTCCCGAGCAGTACTTC.

The V gene is TRBV2, the J gene TRBJ2-7; 7 bases map to TRBD1. After removal of 5 bases from V and 5 bases from J, the junction contained 6 bases not matched to a gene. The V gene's germline CDR1 is SNHLY and CDR2 FYNNEI. The CDR3 spans 13 residues. The CDR3 here is CASSFPDRDEQYF. The CDR3 region has the DNA TGTGCCAGCAGTTTCCCCGACAGGGACGAGCAGTACTTC.

J is TRBJ1-5 and V is TRBV20-1; D remains ambiguous. The V end was cut by 3 bases, the J end by 3 bases, with 0 bases between. CDR1 DFQATT and CDR2 SNEGSKA come from the germline V gene (reference sequence). The CDR3 has 10 amino acids. The DNA of the CDR3 is TGCAGTGCTAGCAATCAGCCCCAGCATTTT. It is translated as CSASNQPQHF.

V usage is TRBV7-9 and J usage is TRBJ2-7; 8 nucleotides agree with TRBD1. The CDR3 is made up of 14 amino acids. V was clipped by 6 bases and J by 6 bases; unmatched bases: 10. Per the germline V gene, CDR1 is SEHNR and CDR2 is FQNEAQ (reference sequence). This chain's CDR3 is CASRSGAGGGEQYF. The CDR3 bases are TGTGCCAGCAGATCAGGGGCAGGGGGCGGCGAGCAGTACTTC.

This chain connects TRBV5-1 to TRBJ2-2; D possibly corresponds to TRBD1 (6 bases). This CDR3 is 15 amino acids long. Germline loops: CDR1 SGHRS, CDR2 YFSETQ. Trimming removed 7 bases at V and 4 bases at J, with 17 bases between. The CDR3 loop is CASGEGIGGTGELFF. CDR3 sequence (DNA): TGCGCCAGCGGAGAGGGAATAGGGGGCACCGGGGAGCTGTTTTTT.

The V call is TRBV4-1, the J call TRBJ1-2; TRBD1 matches 8 bases. Germline values: CDR1 MGHRA, CDR2 YSYEKL. The CDR3 has 16 residues. J gave up 7 bases and V 0 bases, and 10 bases lay outside the gene matches. CDR3 region: CASSQDPGQVQSGYTF. The DNA for the CDR3 is TGCGCCAGCAGCCAAGATCCGGGACAGGTACAGAGTGGCTACACCTTC.

The chain has TRBV5-1 and TRBJ1-3; weak D call: TRBD1 (5 bases). V lost 4 bases and J lost 0, with 14 bases in between. Germline loops: CDR1 SGHRS, CDR2 YFSETQ. This CDR3 spans 16 amino acids. This CDR3 reads CASSPGGTSSGNTIYF. The CDR3 nucleotides read TGCGCCAGCAGCCCGGGGGGGACGTCCTCTGGAAACACCATATATTTT.

A word on this clone: The junction and the germline gene differ at one end; a read error may be behind it. The V gene is TRBV27, the J gene TRBJ2-1; a possible D gene is TRBD2 (5 bases). The V gene's germline CDR1 is MNHEY and CDR2 SMNVEV (reference sequence). The CDR3 is made up of 12 amino acids. CDR3 in DNA: TGTGCCAGCAGGGAGCCGACGGGGTGGATGCTCTTC. As protein: CASREPTGWMLF.

V gene TRBV6-6 combines with J gene TRBJ1-3; tentatively, D is TRBD1 (5 bases). V lost 4 bases and J 0 bases, leaving 10 bases between the germline ends. CDR1 is MNHNY, CDR2 SVGAGI, per germline (reference sequence). This CDR3 has 15 residues. CDR3 nucleotides: TGTGCCAGCAGTTCCCGGGGGTACTCTGGAAACACCATATATTTT. It yields the protein CASSSRGYSGNTIYF.

The rearrangement joins TRBV19 to TRBJ1-2; TRBD1 might be the D (6 bases). CDR1 and CDR2 from the germline V gene are LNHDA and SQIVND (reference sequence). The CDR3 has 14 amino acids. Between the trimmed V and J ends, which lost 5 bases and 6 bases, there was a span of 16 bases. The CDR3 DNA reads as TGTGCCAGTAGTTCTCTTACAGGGATCGATGGCTACACCTTC. The encoded protein is CASSSLTGIDGYTF.

J is TRBJ2-1 and V is TRBV11-2; 8 bases line up with TRBD2. Germline V CDR1 and CDR2: SGHAT, FQNNGV. The CDR3 loop spans 16 amino acids. Losses at the gene ends were 8 bases for V and 2 bases for J; bases not matched to a gene: 11. In nucleotides, the CDR3 is TGTGCCAGCCACAACGTCCTAGCGGGCGCCTACAATGAGCAGTTCTTC. Protein: CASHNVLAGAYNEQFF.

The chain is built from TRBV15 and TRBJ1-5; TRBD1 matches 10 bases. Trimming at V came to 0 bases and at J to 6 bases, leaving 8 bases not matched to a gene. Germline values: CDR1 LNHNV, CDR2 YYDKDF (reference sequence). The CDR3 is 17 amino acids. The CDR3 bases are TGTGCCACCAGCAGAGACTTGGGACAGGGGCTTTTTCAGCCCCAGCATTTT. Protein product: CATSRDLGQGLFQPQHF. The whole variable domain, filled in from reference TRBV15 and TRBJ1-5, reads DAMVIQNPRYQVTQFGKPVTLSCSQTLNHNVMYWYQQKSSQAPKLLFHYYDKDFNNEADTPDNFQSRRPNTSFCFLDIRSPGLGDTAMYLCATSRDLGQGLFQPQHFGDGTRLSIL.

The chain joins TRBV28 to TRBJ1-1; D gene ambiguous. CDR1 MDHEN and CDR2 SYDVKM come from the germline V gene. V lost 3 bases and J lost 5, with 7 bases in between. This CDR3 has 12 residues. CDR3 sequence (DNA): TGTGCCAGCAGTTTCGAGAATACTGAAGCTTTCTTT. Translation gives CASSFENTEAFF.